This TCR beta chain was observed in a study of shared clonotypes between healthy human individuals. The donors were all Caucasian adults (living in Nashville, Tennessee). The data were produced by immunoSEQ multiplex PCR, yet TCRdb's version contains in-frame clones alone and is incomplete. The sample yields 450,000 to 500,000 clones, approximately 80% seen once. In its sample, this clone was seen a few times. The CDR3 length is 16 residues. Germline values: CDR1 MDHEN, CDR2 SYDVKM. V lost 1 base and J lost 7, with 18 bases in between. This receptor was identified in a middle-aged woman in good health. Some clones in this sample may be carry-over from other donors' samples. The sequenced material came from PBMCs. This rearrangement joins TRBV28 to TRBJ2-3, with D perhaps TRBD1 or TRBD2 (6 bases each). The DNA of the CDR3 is TGTGCCAGCAGTTTATTTACAGGGAGGTCCGAATATACGCAGTATTTT. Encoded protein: CASSLFTGRSEYTQYF.